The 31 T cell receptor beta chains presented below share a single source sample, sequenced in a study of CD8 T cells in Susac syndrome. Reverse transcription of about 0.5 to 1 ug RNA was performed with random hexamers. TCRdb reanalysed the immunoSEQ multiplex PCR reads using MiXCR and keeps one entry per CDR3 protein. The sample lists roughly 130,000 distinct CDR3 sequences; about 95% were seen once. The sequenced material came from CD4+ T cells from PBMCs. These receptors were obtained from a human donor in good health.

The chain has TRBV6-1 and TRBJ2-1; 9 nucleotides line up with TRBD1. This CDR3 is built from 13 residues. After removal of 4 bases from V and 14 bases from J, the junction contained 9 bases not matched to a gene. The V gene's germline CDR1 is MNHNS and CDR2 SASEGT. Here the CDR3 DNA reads TGTGCCAGCAGTGCTACAGGGGGCAGGGCGGAGTTCTTC. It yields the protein CASSATGGRAEFF.

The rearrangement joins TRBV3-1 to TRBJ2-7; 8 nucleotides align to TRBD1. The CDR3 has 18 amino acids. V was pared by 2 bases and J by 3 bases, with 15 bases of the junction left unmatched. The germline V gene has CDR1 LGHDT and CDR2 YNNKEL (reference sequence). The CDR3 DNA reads TGTGCCAGCAGCCAACTAGTCTCCAGGGGGCGAAGGGGCTACGAGCAGTACTTC. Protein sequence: CASSQLVSRGRRGYEQYF.

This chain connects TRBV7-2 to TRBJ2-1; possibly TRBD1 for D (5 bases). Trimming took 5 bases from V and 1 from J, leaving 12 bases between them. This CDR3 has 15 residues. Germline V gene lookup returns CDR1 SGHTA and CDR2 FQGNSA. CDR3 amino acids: CASSPQRGSYNEQFF. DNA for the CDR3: TGTGCCAGCAGCCCCCAAAGGGGTTCCTACAATGAGCAGTTCTTC.

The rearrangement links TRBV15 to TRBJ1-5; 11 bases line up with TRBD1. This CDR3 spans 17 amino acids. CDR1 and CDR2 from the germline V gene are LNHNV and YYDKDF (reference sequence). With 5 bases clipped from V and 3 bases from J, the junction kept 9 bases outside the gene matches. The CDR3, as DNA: TGTGCCACCAGCGTCCCGGGACAGGGGGTCTCCAATCAGCCCCAGCATTTT. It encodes CATSVPGQGVSNQPQHF.

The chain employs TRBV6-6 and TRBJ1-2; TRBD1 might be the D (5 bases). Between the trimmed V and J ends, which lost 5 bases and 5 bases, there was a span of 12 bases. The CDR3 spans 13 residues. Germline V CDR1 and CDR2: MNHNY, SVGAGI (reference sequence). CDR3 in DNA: TGTGCCAGCAGTCCAGGGCCCCGATATGGCTACACCTTC. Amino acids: CASSPGPRYGYTF.

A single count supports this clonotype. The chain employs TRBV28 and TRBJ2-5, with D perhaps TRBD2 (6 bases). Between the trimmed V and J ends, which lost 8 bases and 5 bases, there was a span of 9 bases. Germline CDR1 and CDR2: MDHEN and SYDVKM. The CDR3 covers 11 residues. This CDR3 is CASAGRETQYF. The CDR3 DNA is TGTGCCAGCGCAGGGAGGGAGACCCAGTACTTC.

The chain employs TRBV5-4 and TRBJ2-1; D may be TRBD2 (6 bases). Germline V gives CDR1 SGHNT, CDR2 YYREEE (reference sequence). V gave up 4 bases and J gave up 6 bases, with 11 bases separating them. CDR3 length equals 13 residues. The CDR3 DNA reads TGTGCCAGCAGCGCCTCGACTAGCAATGAGCAGTTCTTC. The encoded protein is CASSASTSNEQFF.

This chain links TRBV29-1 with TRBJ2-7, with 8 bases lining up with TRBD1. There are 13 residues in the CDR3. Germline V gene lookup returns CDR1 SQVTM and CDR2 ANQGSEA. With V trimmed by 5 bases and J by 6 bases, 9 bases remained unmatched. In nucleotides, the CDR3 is TGCAGCGTTAAAGGACAGGGTTACGGCGAGCAGTACTTC. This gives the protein CSVKGQGYGEQYF.

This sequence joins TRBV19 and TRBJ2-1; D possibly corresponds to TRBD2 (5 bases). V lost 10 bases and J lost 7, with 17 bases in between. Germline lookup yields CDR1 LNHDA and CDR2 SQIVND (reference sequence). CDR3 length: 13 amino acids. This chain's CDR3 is CATRPPRRNEQFF. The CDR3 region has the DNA TGTGCCACCCGGCCCCCCAGGAGGAATGAGCAGTTCTTC.

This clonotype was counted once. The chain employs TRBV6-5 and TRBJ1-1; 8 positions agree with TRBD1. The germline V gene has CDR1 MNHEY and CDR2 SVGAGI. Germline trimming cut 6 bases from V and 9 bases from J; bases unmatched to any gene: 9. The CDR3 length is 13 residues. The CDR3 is CASSTGQGWKAFF. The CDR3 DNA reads TGTGCCAGCAGCACCGGACAGGGATGGAAAGCTTTCTTT.

CDR3 residues: CASTFLKPLSTDTQYF. Here the CDR3 DNA reads TGTGCCAGCACCTTCCTAAAGCCCCTCAGCACAGATACGCAGTATTTT. V gene TRBV7-9 combines with J gene TRBJ2-3; D call uncertain. Trimming removed 7 bases from V and 0 bases from J, with 17 bases in between. CDR3 size: 16 residues. CDR1 and CDR2 (germline): SEHNR, FQNEAQ (reference sequence).

In nucleotides, the CDR3 is TGCAGCCAGGGTTGGACCCGAGAGACCCAGTACTTC. This sequence encodes CSQGWTRETQYF. The V call is TRBV29-1, the J call TRBJ2-5; a weak D match, TRBD1 (5 bases). This CDR3 region has 12 residues. Trimming stripped 8 bases from V and 4 bases from J, with 14 bases between. Germline CDR1 SQVTM, CDR2 ANQGSEA.

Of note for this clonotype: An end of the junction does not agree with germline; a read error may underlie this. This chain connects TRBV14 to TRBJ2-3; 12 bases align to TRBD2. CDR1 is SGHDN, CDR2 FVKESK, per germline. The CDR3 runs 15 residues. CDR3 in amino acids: CASSQTSGSKDTQYF. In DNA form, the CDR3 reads TGTGCCAGCAGCCAGACTAGCGGGAGCAAAGATACGCAGTATTTT.

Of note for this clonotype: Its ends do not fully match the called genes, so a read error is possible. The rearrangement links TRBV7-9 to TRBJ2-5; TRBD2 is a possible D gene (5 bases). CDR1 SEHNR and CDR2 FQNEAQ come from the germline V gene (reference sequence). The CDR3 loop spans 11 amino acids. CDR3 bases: TGTGCCAGCAGCCCGCCGGAGGCACTACACTTC. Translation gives CASSPPEALHF.

The CDR3 nucleotides are TGCGCCAGCAGCGTGGATTGGACCTACGAGCAGTACTTC. Encoded protein: CASSVDWTYEQYF. The rearrangement links TRBV5-1 to TRBJ2-7, with D uncertain. This CDR3 region has 13 residues. CDR1 and CDR2 from the germline V gene are SGHRS and YFSETQ. Trimming cost V 4 bases and J 2 bases, with 10 bases left between them.

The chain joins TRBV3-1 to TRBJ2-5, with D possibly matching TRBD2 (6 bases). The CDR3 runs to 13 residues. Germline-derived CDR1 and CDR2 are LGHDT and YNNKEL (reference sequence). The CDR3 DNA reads TGTGTTAGCGGCACTGGCAACCAAGAGACCCAGTACTTC. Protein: CVSGTGNQETQYF.

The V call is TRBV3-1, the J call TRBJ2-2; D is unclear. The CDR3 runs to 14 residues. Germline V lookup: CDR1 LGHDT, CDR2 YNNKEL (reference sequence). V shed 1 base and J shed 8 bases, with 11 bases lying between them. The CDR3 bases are TGTGCCAGCAGCCAAGGGACGTCAACGGGGGAGCTGTTTTTT. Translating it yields CASSQGTSTGELFF.

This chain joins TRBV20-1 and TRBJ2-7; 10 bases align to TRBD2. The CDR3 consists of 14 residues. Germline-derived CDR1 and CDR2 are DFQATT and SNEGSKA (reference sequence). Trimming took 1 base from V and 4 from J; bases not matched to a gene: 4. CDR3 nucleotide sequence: TGCAGTGCTAGAGTGGCTAGCGGGGGATACGAGCAGTACTTC. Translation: CSARVASGGYEQYF.

The CDR3 is CSVESVLAGGGWQFF. The CDR3 nucleotides are TGCAGCGTTGAATCGGTACTAGCGGGGGGAGGTTGGCAGTTCTTC. The chain has TRBV29-1 and TRBJ2-1; 12 bases are shared with TRBD2. Germline trimming cut 2 bases from V and 12 bases from J; bases unmatched to any gene: 11. The germline V gene has CDR1 SQVTM and CDR2 ANQGSEA. CDR3 size: 15 residues.

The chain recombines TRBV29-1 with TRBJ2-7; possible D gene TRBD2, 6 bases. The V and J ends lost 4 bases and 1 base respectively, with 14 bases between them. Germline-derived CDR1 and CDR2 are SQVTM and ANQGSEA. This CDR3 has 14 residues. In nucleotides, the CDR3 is TGCAGCGTTGGGAGGGGCGCCGGGTCCTACGAGCAGTACTTC. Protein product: CSVGRGAGSYEQYF.

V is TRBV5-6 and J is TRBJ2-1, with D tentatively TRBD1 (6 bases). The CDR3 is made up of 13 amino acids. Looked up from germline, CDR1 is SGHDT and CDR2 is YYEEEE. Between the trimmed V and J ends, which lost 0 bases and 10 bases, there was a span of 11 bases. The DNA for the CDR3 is TGTGCCAGCAGCTTGGTGGCAGGGACAGAGCAGTTCTTC. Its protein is CASSLVAGTEQFF.

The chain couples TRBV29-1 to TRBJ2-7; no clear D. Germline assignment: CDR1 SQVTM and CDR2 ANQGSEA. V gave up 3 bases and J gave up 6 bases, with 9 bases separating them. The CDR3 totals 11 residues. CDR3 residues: CSVDNLGEQYF. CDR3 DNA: TGCAGCGTTGACAATCTCGGCGAGCAGTACTTC.

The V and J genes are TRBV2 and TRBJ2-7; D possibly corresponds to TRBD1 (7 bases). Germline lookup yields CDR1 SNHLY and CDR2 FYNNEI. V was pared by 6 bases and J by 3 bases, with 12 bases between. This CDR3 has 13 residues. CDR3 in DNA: TGTGCCAGCAGGGAGGGACAGTTCTACGAGCAGTACTTC. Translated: CASREGQFYEQYF.

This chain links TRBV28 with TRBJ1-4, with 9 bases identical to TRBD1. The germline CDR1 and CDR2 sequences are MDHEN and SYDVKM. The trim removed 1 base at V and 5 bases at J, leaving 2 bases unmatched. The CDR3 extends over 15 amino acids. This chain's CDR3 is CASSLLGQGNEKLFF. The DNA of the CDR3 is TGTGCCAGCAGTTTATTGGGACAGGGAAATGAAAAACTGTTTTTT.

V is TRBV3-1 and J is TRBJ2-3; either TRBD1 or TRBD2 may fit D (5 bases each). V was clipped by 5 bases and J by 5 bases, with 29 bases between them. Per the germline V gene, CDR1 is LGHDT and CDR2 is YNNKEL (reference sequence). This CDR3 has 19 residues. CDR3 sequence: CASSNRYLPGTVDGDTQYF. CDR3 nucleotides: TGTGCCAGCAGCAACCGTTATCTCCCCGGGACGGTGGACGGAGATACGCAGTATTTT.

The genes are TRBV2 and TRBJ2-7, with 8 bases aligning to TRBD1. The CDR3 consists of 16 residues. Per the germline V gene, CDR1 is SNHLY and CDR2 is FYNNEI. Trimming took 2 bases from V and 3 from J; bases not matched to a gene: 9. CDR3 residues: CASSETPGQVFYEQYF. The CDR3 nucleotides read TGTGCCAGCAGTGAAACACCGGGACAGGTTTTCTACGAGCAGTACTTC.

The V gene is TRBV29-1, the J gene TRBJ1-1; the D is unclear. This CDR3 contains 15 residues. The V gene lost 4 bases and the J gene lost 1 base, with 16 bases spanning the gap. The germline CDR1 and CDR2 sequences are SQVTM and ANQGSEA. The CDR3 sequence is CSVGTHPIGNTEAFF. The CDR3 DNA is TGCAGCGTTGGAACCCACCCGATAGGGAACACTGAAGCTTTCTTT.

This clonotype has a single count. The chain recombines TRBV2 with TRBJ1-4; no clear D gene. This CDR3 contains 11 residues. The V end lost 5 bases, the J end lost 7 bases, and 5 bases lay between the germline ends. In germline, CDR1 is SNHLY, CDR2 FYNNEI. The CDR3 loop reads CASSNSEKLFF. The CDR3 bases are TGTGCCAGCAGTAATAGTGAAAAACTGTTTTTT.

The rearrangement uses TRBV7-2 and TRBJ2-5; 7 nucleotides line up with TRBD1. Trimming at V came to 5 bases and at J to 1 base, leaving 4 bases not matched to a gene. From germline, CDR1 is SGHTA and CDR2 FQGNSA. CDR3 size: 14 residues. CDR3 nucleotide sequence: TGTGCCAGCAGCAAGGGGGCAATCCAAGAGACCCAGTACTTC. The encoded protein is CASSKGAIQETQYF. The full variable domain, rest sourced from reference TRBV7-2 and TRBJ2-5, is GAGVSQSPSNKVTEKGKDVELRCDPISGHTALYWYRQSLGQGLEFLIYFQGNSAPDKSGLPSDRFSAERTGGSVSTLTIQRTQQEDSAVYLCASSKGAIQETQYFGPGTRLLVL.

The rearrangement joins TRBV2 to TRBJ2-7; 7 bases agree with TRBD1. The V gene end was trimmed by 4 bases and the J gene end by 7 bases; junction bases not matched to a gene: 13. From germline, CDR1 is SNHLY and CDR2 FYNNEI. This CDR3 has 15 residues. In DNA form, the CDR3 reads TGTGCCAGCAGTGTACCGGGACAGCCTTTTGAGGAGCAGTACTTC. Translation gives CASSVPGQPFEEQYF.

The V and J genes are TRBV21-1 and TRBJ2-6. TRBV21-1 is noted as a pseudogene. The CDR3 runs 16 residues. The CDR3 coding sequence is TGTGCCAGCAGAAAAGATCCGAATCTGGGGGCCAACGTCCTGACTTTC. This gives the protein CASRKDPNLGANVLTF.